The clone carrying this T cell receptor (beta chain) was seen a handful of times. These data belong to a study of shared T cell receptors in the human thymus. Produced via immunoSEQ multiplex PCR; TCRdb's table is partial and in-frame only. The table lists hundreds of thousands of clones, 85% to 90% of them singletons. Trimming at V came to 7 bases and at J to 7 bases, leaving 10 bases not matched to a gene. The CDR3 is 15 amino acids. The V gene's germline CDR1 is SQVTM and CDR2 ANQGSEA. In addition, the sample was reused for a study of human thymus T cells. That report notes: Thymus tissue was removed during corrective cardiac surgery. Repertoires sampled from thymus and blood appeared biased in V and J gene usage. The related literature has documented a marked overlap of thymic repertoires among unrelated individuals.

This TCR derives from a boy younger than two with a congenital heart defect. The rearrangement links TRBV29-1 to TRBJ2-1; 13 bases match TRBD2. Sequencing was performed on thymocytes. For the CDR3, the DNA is TGCAGCGGTTGGACTAGCGGGAGAGCGCGGAATGAGCAGTTCTTC. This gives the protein CSGWTSGRARNEQFF.